This TCR beta chain was obtained from a study of beta chain features in type 1 diabetes. V lost 3 bases and J lost 9, with 16 bases in between. CDR1 is GTSNPN and CDR2 is SVGIG in the germline V gene (reference sequence). This CDR3 is 13 amino acids long. Notes on this clone: Antigen unknown.

Reverse transcription of all isolated RNA meant that expressed TCRB transcripts were sequenced. Method: immunoSEQ multiplex PCR; TCRdb's copy keeps in-frame clones and lacks some. The sample has about 700,000 clones, 13% seen once. The authors took one heparinised blood draw, averaging about 120 mL, from each donor. Findings of the study overall: The study found moderately but significantly shorter TCRB CDR3s in all four CD4+ subsets of Type 1 diabetes patients.

The receptor was derived from a man aged 18 to 29 with type 1 diabetes. Material for sequencing was naive CD4+ T cells from blood. The chain links TRBV30 to TRBJ2-3, with D perhaps given as TRBD1 or TRBD2 (5 bases each). The CDR3 nucleotides read TGTGCCTGGAGGGACGGGACGGCCCACACGCAGTATTTT. This sequence encodes CAWRDGTAHTQYF.